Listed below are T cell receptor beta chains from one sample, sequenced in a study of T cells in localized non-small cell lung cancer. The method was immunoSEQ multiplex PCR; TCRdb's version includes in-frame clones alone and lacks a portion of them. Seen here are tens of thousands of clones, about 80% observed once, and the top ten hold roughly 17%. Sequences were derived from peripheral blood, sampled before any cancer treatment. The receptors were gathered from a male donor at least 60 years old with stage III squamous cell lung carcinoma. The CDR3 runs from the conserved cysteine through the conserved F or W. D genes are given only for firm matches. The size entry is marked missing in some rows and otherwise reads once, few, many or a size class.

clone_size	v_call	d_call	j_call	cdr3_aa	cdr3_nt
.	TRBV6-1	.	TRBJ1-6	CASSDRGDSPLHF	TGTGCCAGCAGTGATCGGGGAGACTCACCCCTCCACTTT
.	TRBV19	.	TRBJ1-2	CASSMGTGVAYGYTF	TGTGCCAGTAGTATGGGCACGGGAGTGGCCTATGGCTACACCTTC
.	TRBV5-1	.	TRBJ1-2	CASSLDLLTAYGYTF	TGCGCCAGCAGCTTGGACCTACTGACGGCGTATGGCTACACCTTC
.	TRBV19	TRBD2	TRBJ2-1	CASSPLTSGRTYNEQFF	TGTGCCAGTAGTCCTTTGACTAGCGGGAGAACCTACAATGAGCAGTTCTTC
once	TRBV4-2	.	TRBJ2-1	CASRMSATEQFF	TGTGCCAGCAGGATGTCGGCGACTGAGCAGTTCTTC
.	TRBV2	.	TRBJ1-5	CASKEARGMGNQPQHF	TGTGCCAGCAAGGAAGCTCGGGGGATGGGCAATCAGCCCCAGCATTTT
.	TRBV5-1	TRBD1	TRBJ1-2	CASSPSTGGEYGYTF	TGCGCCAGCAGCCCCTCCACAGGGGGGGAGTATGGCTACACCTTC
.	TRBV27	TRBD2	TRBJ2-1	CASGTSGRGDEQFF	TGTGCCAGCGGAACTAGCGGGAGAGGGGATGAGCAGTTCTTC
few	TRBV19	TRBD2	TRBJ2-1	CASSTTSGGFNSQFF	TGTGCCAGTAGTACGACTAGCGGGGGTTTTAACTCGCAGTTCTTC
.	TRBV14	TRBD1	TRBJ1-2	CASSQTTGGNYGYTF	TGTGCCAGCAGCCAGACGACAGGGGGCAACTATGGCTACACCTTC
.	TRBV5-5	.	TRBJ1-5	CASSLAGSNSNQPQHF	TGTGCCAGCAGCTTGGCAGGGTCTAATAGCAATCAGCCCCAGCATTTT
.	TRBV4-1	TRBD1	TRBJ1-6	CASSQGAGGSPLHF	TGCGCCAGCAGCCAAGGGGCAGGGGGATCACCCCTCCACTTT
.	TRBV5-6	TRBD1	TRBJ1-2	CASSLGQSYGYTF	TGTGCCAGCAGCCTGGGACAGTCTTATGGCTACACCTTC
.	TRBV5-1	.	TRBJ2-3	CASSLEGLGGDTQYF	TGCGCCAGCAGCTTGGAGGGGCTCGGGGGAGATACGCAGTATTTT
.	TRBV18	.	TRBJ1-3	CASSPSSWEPGLNTIYF	TGTGCCAGCTCACCCTCCTCGTGGGAACCGGGACTAAACACCATATATTTT
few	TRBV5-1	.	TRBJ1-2	CASRKDSGGYTF	TGCGCCAGCAGGAAGGACAGCGGAGGCTACACCTTC